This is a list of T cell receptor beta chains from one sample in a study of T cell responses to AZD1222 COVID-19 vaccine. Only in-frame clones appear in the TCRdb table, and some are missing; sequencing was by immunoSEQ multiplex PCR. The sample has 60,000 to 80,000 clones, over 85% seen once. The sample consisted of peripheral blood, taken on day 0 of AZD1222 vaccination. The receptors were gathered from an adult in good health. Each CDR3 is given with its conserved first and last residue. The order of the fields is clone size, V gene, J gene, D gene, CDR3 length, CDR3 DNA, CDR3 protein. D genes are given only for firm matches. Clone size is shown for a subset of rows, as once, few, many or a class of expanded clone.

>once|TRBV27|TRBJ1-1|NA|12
TGTGCCAGCAGTCCTACAGGGATTGGTGCTTTCTTT
CASSPTGIGAFF
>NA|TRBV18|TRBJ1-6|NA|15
TGTGCCAGCTCACCGAGCACAGGGCGGAATTCACCCCTCCACTTT
CASSPSTGRNSPLHF
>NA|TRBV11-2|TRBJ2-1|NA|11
TGTGCCAGCAGGAGAGGCAATGAGCAGTTCTTC
CASRRGNEQFF
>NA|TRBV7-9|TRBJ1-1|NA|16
TGTGCCAGCAGCTTATCTGGGCTCAGGTTAAACACTGAAGCTTTCTTT
CASSLSGLRLNTEAFF
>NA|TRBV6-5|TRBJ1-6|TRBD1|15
TGTGCCAGCAGTTACGAGGGGGCAGTCGGTTCACCCCTCCACTTT
CASSYEGAVGSPLHF
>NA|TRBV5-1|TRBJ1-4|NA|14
TGCGCCAGCAGCTTGGGGGGCGGTGATGAAAAACTGTTTTTT
CASSLGGGDEKLFF
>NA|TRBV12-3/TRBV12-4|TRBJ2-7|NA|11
TGTGCCAGCAGCCAACAGTACGAGCAGTACTTC
CASSQQYEQYF
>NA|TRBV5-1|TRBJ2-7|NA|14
TGCGCCAGCAGCTTAGAAAAAAGCTCCTACGAGCAGTACTTC
CASSLEKSSYEQYF
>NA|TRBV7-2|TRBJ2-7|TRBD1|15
TGTGCCAGCAGCCCAGGGGGGACAGGGACTCACGAGCAGTACTTC
CASSPGGTGTHEQYF
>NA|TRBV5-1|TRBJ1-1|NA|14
TGCGCCAGCAGCTTGGGCAGTTTGAACACTGAAGCTTTCTTT
CASSLGSLNTEAFF
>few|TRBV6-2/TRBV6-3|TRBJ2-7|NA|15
TGTGCCAGCAGCCCTACTAGCCAAAACTCCTACGAGCAGTACTTC
CASSPTSQNSYEQYF
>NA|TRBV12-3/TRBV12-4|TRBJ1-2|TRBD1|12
TGTGCCAGCAGTCAACAGGGGCTCACCTACACCTTC
CASSQQGLTYTF
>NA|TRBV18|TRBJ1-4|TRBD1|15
TGTGCCAGCTCACCGGGACAGAATACTAGGGAAAAACTGTTTTTT
CASSPGQNTREKLFF
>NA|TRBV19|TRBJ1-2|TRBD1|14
TGTGCCAGTAGTTTAGGACAGGCTGACTATGGCTACACCTTC
CASSLGQADYGYTF
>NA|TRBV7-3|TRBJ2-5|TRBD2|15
TGTGCCAGCAGCTTCCTAGCGGGGGATGGGAAGACCCAGTACTTC
CASSFLAGDGKTQYF
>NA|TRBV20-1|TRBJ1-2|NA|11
TGCAGTGCTGGGGGGCGAGGAGGCTACACCTTC
CSAGGRGGYTF
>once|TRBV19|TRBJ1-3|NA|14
TGTGCCAGTAGTCCTGGCGGGGCTGGAAACACCATATATTTT
CASSPGGAGNTIYF
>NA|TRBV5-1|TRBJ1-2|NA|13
TGCGCCAGCAGCTTGGGCAGAGCGGATGGCTACACCTTC
CASSLGRADGYTF
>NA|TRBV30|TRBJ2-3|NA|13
TGTGCCTGGAGTGTGGGGGGCGCAGATACGCAGTATTTT
CAWSVGGADTQYF
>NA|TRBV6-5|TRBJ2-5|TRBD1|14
TGTGCCAGCAGCGTGGGACAGGGCGGAGAGACCCAGTACTTC
CASSVGQGGETQYF
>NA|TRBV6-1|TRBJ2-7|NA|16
TGTGCCAGCAGTGAACGGGGGCTGGTTAGTCCCAGGGGGCAGTACTTC
CASSERGLVSPRGQYF
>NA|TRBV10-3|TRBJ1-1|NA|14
TGTGCCATCAGACCCGGACGGCCCGACACTGAAGCTTTCTTT
CAIRPGRPDTEAFF
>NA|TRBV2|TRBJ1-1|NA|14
TGTGCCAGGCGGGGGGAGGGCATGAACACTGAAGCTTTCTTT
CARRGEGMNTEAFF
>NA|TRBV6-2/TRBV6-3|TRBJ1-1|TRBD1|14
TGTGCCAGCAGTCCGACAGGGGGGGTCACTGAAGCTTTCTTT
CASSPTGGVTEAFF
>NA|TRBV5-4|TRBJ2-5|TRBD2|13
TGTGCCTCCACAGGACTAGGCGGGGAGACCCAGTACTTC
CASTGLGGETQYF
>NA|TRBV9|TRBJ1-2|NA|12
TGTGCCAGCAGCGTAGCCAGGTATGGCTACACCTTC
CASSVARYGYTF
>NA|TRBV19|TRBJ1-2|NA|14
TGTGCCAGTAGTATGAGCGGGGGGAACTATGGCTACACCTTC
CASSMSGGNYGYTF
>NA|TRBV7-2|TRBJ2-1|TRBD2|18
TGTGCCAGCAGCTCAACCTTCGGGGGGGCATTAGACTACAATGAGCAGTTCTTC
CASSSTFGGALDYNEQFF
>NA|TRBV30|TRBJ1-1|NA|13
TGTGCCTGGAGTGTCAACTTTAACACTGAAGCTTTCTTT
CAWSVNFNTEAFF
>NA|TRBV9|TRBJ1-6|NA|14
TGTGCCAGCAGCGTAGCTCCTATTAATTCACCCCTCCACTTT
CASSVAPINSPLHF
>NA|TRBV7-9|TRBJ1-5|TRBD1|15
TGTGCCAGCAGCCCCGCCGCCGCCGGGACAGGGGCCCAGCATTTT
CASSPAAAGTGAQHF
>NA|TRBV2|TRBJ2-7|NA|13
TGTGCCAGCAGTGAAGGCCTGACATACGAGCAGTACTTC
CASSEGLTYEQYF
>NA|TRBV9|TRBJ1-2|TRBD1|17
TGTGCCAGCAGCTCCGGACAGGGGAGAATAACCTATGGCGGCTACACCTTC
CASSSGQGRITYGGYTF
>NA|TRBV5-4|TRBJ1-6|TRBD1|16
TGTGCCAGCAGCTCATCGACAGGGGGGCGCCTCTCACCCCTCCACTTT
CASSSSTGGRLSPLHF
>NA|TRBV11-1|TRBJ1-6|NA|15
TGTGCCAGCAGCTTAGTGGGCGACGTCGGTTCACCCCTCCACTTT
CASSLVGDVGSPLHF
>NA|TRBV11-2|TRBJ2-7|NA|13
TGTGCCAGCAGCTTGGTGGAAGGGTACGAGCAGTACTTC
CASSLVEGYEQYF
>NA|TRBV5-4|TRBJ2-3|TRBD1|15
TGTGCCAGCAGTACCTACAGGGGATACACAGATACGCAGTATTTT
CASSTYRGYTDTQYF
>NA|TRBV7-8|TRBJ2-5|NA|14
TGTGCCAGCAGCCCAAGGACGGGCCAAGAGACCCAGTACTTC
CASSPRTGQETQYF
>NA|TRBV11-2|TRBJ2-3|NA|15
TGTGCCAGCAGCTTAGTGGGGCAGGGCACAGATACGCAGTATTTT
CASSLVGQGTDTQYF
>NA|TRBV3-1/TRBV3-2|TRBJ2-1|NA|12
TGTGCCAGCAGCCAACCGGGCGGGGCTCAGTTCTTC
CASSQPGGAQFF
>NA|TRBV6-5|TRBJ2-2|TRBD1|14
TGTGCCACCCCGGGACAGGCAAACACCGGGGAGCTGTTTTTT
CATPGQANTGELFF
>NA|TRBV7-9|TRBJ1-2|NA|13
TGTGCCAGCAGCCCCTCGGCTGATTATGGCTACACCTTC
CASSPSADYGYTF
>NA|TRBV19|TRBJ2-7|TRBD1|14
TGTGCCAGTAGCGACAGGGTCCCTACCTACGAGCAGTACTTC
CASSDRVPTYEQYF
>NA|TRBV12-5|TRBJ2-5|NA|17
TGTGCTAGTGGTTTGGTACTAGGATGGCCAGATCGAGAGACCCAGTACTTC
CASGLVLGWPDRETQYF
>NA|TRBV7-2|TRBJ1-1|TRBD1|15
TGTGCCAGCAGCTTACAGGGGGCTGGGAAGACTGAAGCTTTCTTT
CASSLQGAGKTEAFF
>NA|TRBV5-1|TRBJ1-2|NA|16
TGCGCCAGCAGCTTGGAAGGGCAGTCGCAAAACTATGGCTACACCTTC
CASSLEGQSQNYGYTF
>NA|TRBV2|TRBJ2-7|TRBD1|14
TGTGCCAGCAGCTACCTACAGGGGTCCTACGAGCAGTACTTC
CASSYLQGSYEQYF
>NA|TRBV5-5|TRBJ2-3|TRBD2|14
TGTGCCAGCAGCCCAGCGGGGGTGACAGATACGCAGTATTTT
CASSPAGVTDTQYF
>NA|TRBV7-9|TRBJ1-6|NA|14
TGTGCCAGCTCTCGGGGGGGCTATAATTCACCCCTCCACTTT
CASSRGGYNSPLHF
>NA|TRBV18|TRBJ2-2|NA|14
TGTGCCAGCTCAATCACAGGGAACACCGGGGAGCTGTTTTTT
CASSITGNTGELFF
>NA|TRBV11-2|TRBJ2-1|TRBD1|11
TGTGCCAGCAGTTCAGGACAGGGGGAGTTCTTC
CASSSGQGEFF
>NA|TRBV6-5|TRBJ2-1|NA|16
TGTGCCAGCAGTTACGGGCTGGGTCAGTCCTACAATGAGCAGTTCTTC
CASSYGLGQSYNEQFF
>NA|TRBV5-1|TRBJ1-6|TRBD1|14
TGCGCCAGCAGCCTACAGGGGCAGGATTCACCCCTCCACTTT
CASSLQGQDSPLHF
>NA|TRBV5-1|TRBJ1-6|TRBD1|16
TGCGCCAGCAGCCGGGACAGTAGCTCCTATAATTCACCCCTCCACTTT
CASSRDSSSYNSPLHF
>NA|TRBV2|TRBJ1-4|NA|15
TGTGCCAGCAGAGCTCCAGGGGCGGCATACGAAAAACTGTTTTTT
CASRAPGAAYEKLFF
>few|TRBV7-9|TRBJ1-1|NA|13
TGTGCCAGCAGCCCAAAACGGGGCACTGAAGCTTTCTTT
CASSPKRGTEAFF
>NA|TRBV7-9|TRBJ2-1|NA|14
TGTGCCAGCAGCTTAAGACACCCAGGGAATGAGCAGTTCTTC
CASSLRHPGNEQFF